The 18 T cell receptor beta chains below come from one sample, sequenced in a study of technical replicates of blood from four donors. This table comes from immunoSEQ multiplex PCR, and its TCRdb copy is limited to in-frame clones, with some not included. The sample has 65,000 to 95,000 clones; about 92% are singletons. The sample was T cells isolated from PBMCs. Receptors were obtained from a human donor in good health.

This chain links TRBV7-6 with TRBJ1-1, with 8 nucleotides matching TRBD1. The CDR3 is 16 amino acids. CDR1 is SGHVS, CDR2 FNYEAQ, per germline. Trimming removed 3 bases from V and 0 bases from J; junction bases left unmatched: 6. CDR3 in amino acids: CASSLTGVSMNTEAFF. CDR3 nucleotides: TGTGCCAGCAGCTTGACAGGGGTGTCGATGAACACTGAAGCTTTCTTT.

This chain joins TRBV4-1 and TRBJ2-1; 11 bases fit TRBD1. V lost 4 bases, J lost 9 bases, and 17 bases stayed unmatched. There are 18 residues in the CDR3. Looked up from germline, CDR1 is MGHRA and CDR2 is YSYEKL. The CDR3 coding sequence is TGCGCCAGCAGCCGGCTAGACGTTGGGGACAGGGGGTCGCGTGAGCAGTTCTTC. Translated: CASSRLDVGDRGSREQFF.

V and J are TRBV5-4 and TRBJ2-7, with 10 bases matching TRBD1. The germline V gene has CDR1 SGHNT and CDR2 YYREEE (reference sequence). V gave up 3 bases and J gave up 3 bases; unmatched junction bases: 3. This CDR3 has 14 amino acids. The CDR3: CASSSRDRGYEQYF. CDR3 coding DNA: TGTGCCAGCAGCTCCCGGGACAGGGGCTACGAGCAGTACTTC.

The chain links TRBV6-1 to TRBJ2-7; maybe TRBD1 (5 bases). Germline V gene sequence: CDR1 MNHNS, CDR2 SASEGT. This CDR3 comprises 14 residues. Trimming pared 6 bases from V and 2 bases from J, leaving 14 bases between. CDR3 in DNA: TGTGCCAGCAGATGGGCAGGGAACCCCTACGAGCAGTACTTC. It translates to CASRWAGNPYEQYF.

This clone was counted a single time. The chain links TRBV4-2 to TRBJ2-7; D not certain. Trimming stripped 0 bases from V and 3 bases from J, with 15 bases between. This CDR3 spans 16 amino acids. CDR1 is LGHNA and CDR2 is YNFKEQ in the germline V gene. The CDR3 DNA reads TGTGCCAGCAGCCAAGATCACCTCCGCCAGGACTACGAGCAGTACTTC. Translated: CASSQDHLRQDYEQYF.

This clone was counted once. The chain uses TRBV7-9 and TRBJ2-3, with 10 bases matching TRBD2. CDR3 size: 16 residues. V gave up 3 bases and J gave up 3 bases; unmatched junction bases: 6. CDR1 SEHNR and CDR2 FQNEAQ come from the germline V gene (reference sequence). For the CDR3, the DNA is TGTGCCAGCAGCTTCCTTCTAGCGGGAGCGACAGATACGCAGTATTTT. Translation gives CASSFLLAGATDTQYF.

J is TRBJ2-1 and V is TRBV2, with D uncertain. In germline, CDR1 is SNHLY, CDR2 FYNNEI. The CDR3 spans 9 residues. V lost 10 bases, J lost 8 bases, and 6 bases lay in between. The CDR3 bases are TGTGCCACCGGTTATGAGCAGTTCTTC. Translation: CATGYEQFF.

This rearrangement joins TRBV19 to TRBJ2-7, with 9 bases lining up with TRBD1. The germline V gene encodes CDR1 LNHDA and CDR2 SQIVND (reference sequence). Trimming removed 4 bases from V and 0 bases from J; junction bases left unmatched: 7. The CDR3 has 16 amino acids. The CDR3 sequence: CASSRGQGLSSYEQYF. The CDR3 nucleotides read TGTGCCAGTAGTAGGGGACAGGGCCTAAGCTCCTACGAGCAGTACTTC.

The V gene is TRBV10-2, the J gene TRBJ1-6, with 8 bases fitting TRBD1. The CDR3 contains 14 residues. With V trimmed by 6 bases and J by 6 bases, 4 bases remained unmatched. Per the germline V gene, CDR1 is WSHSY and CDR2 is SAAADI. The chain's CDR3 is CASSPTGVNSPLHF. The CDR3 DNA is TGCGCCAGCAGCCCGACAGGGGTTAATTCACCCCTCCACTTT.

CDR3 sequence (DNA): TGCAGCGTTGTGGCCAGAGGGTTGAGGGAGCAGTACTTC. Translating gives CSVVARGLREQYF. This rearrangement joins TRBV29-1 to TRBJ2-7; perhaps TRBD2 as D (5 bases). V was pared by 4 bases and J by 7 bases, with 17 bases between. The germline V gene encodes CDR1 SQVTM and CDR2 ANQGSEA. The CDR3 loop spans 13 amino acids.

The chain has TRBV14 and TRBJ2-1; 9 nucleotides line up with TRBD1. This CDR3 region has 15 residues. The V and J ends lost 4 bases and 8 bases, in that order; junction bases with no gene match: 9. Germline lookup yields CDR1 SGHDN and CDR2 FVKESK. DNA of the CDR3: TGTGCCAGCAGCCCACTCGACAGGGGGGCGGATGAGCAGTTCTTC. Encoded protein: CASSPLDRGADEQFF.

The chain links TRBV6-1 to TRBJ2-3; 13 bases map to TRBD2. The CDR3 runs 17 residues. V gave up 4 bases and J gave up 1 base; unmatched junction bases: 5. CDR1 and CDR2 from the germline V gene are MNHNS and SASEGT. The CDR3 DNA reads TGTGCCAGCAGTGCGCGAACTAGCGGGAGGGGCACAGATACGCAGTATTTT. It translates to CASSARTSGRGTDTQYF.

As for this clone: Lacking the conserved final phenylalanine or tryptophan, this CDR3 likely reflects a read error. The DNA is omitted, as the CDR3 cannot be located on it reliably, and the CDR3 follows TCRdb's listing. This chain connects TRBV5-1 to TRBJ2-7; the table gives TRBD2 as D, unverified against the DNA. The CDR3 spans 13 residues, counting both ends. The germline V gene has CDR1 SGHRS and CDR2 YFSETQ. The CDR3 region is CASSPSSGGDHSL.

The count of this clone is one. The CDR3 DNA follows: TGTGCCACCAGGCAGGAGGGTCAGCCCCAGCATTTT. Its translation is CATRQEGQPQHF. The V call is TRBV15, the J call TRBJ1-5; no firm D call. Germline CDR1 LNHNV, CDR2 YYDKDF (reference sequence). This CDR3 is built from 12 residues. The germline V and J ends were trimmed by 6 bases and 6 bases, with 9 bases remaining between them.

On this clone: Its ends do not fully match the called genes, so a read error is possible. The rearrangement links TRBV2 to TRBJ2-7, with 7 bases fitting TRBD1. There are 12 residues in the CDR3. Looked up from germline, CDR1 is SNHLY and CDR2 is FYNNEI. CDR3 nucleotides: TGTGCCAGCCACGAGGGTCGAGGGACAGCAGATTTC. Its translation is CASHEGRGTADF.

This clone has only one observation. CDR3 protein: CASRDTGGGELFF. CDR3 DNA: TGTGCCAGCAGGGATACCGGGGGCGGGGAGCTGTTTTTT. The rearrangement joins TRBV6-5 to TRBJ2-2; the D gene is possibly TRBD2 (6 bases). Deletions cut 6 bases from V and 7 bases from J, with 12 bases between. In germline, CDR1 is MNHEY, CDR2 SVGAGI. The CDR3 consists of 13 residues.

The rearrangement links TRBV5-1 to TRBJ2-7; D is perhaps TRBD2 (6 bases). V shed 6 bases and J shed 0 bases, with 16 bases lying between them. Germline V gives CDR1 SGHRS, CDR2 YFSETQ. The CDR3 contains 15 residues. The CDR3 DNA follows: TGCGCCAGCACCAAAACCCCGGGAGACTCCTACGAGCAGTACTTC. Its translation is CASTKTPGDSYEQYF.

This sequence joins TRBV28 and TRBJ1-5; perhaps TRBD1 as D (5 bases). The V gene's germline CDR1 is MDHEN and CDR2 SYDVKM. CDR3 size: 17 residues. Trimming cost V 2 bases and J 2 bases, with 16 bases left between them. The CDR3 coding sequence is TGTGCCAGCAGTTTAGGTTCCAGGACAATCGGCAATCAGCCCCAGCATTTT. It specifies CASSLGSRTIGNQPQHF.